These 27 T cell receptor beta chains came from one sample sequenced in a study of cytomegalovirus exposure and HLA in healthy donors. Amplification used 60 Vbeta primers and 13 Jbeta primers. Sequencing used immunoSEQ multiplex PCR; TCRdb keeps in-frame clones, though not all of them. The sample yields approximately 180,000 clones, 65% to 80% seen once. The sequencing input was PBMCs. The origin of the receptors is a woman aged 40 to 55 in good health and CMV-seronegative.

This chain links TRBV18 with TRBJ1-1; 9 bases are a match to TRBD1. CDR1 and CDR2 from the germline V gene are KGHSH and LQKENI. The CDR3 runs to 19 residues. V dropped 8 bases and J dropped 1; count of bases not matched to a gene: 20. DNA for the CDR3: TGTGCCAGCGCACGGACAGGGGAGAGTTGGGCACGAGGGAACACTGAAGCTTTCTTT. This sequence encodes CASARTGESWARGNTEAFF.

The rearrangement uses TRBV11-3 and TRBJ1-3, with TRBD1 identical over 9 bases. The J segment lost 3 bases and the V segment lost 5 bases, leaving 8 bases of the junction unmatched. Per the germline V gene, CDR1 is SGHNT and CDR2 is YENEEA. The CDR3 loop spans 16 amino acids. The CDR3 bases are TGTGCCAGCAGCCCGTGGACAGGGGAGGATGGAAACACCATATATTTT. Translated, it gives CASSPWTGEDGNTIYF.

This CDR3 reads CASSPPGQGATEAFF. CDR3 bases: TGTGCCAGCAGTCCACCGGGACAGGGGGCGACTGAAGCTTTCTTT. The chain recombines TRBV28 with TRBJ1-1; 12 bases map to TRBD1. Germline V gene sequence: CDR1 MDHEN, CDR2 SYDVKM. The CDR3 runs to 15 residues. V lost 5 bases to trimming and J lost 5 bases; unmatched junction nucleotides: 6. The entire variable domain, with the rest obtained from reference TRBV28 and TRBJ1-1, is as follows: DVKVTQSSRYLVKRTGEKVFLECVQDMDHENMFWYRQDPGLGLRLIYFSYDVKMKEKGDIPEGYSVSREKKERFSLILESASTNQTSMYLCASSPPGQGATEAFFGQGTRLTVV.

This chain links TRBV7-2 with TRBJ2-1, with D possibly matching TRBD2 (7 bases). The CDR3 spans 16 residues. CDR1 is SGHTA and CDR2 is FQGNSA in the germline V gene. V was pared by 1 base and J by 7 bases, with 17 bases between. CDR3 residues: CASSLVTAGAWNEQFF. The CDR3 region has the DNA TGTGCCAGCAGCTTAGTTACGGCGGGGGCCTGGAATGAGCAGTTCTTC.

This clone was detected only a few times. This rearrangement joins TRBV7-2 to TRBJ2-2; maybe TRBD2 (7 bases). The germline CDR1 and CDR2 sequences are SGHTA and FQGNSA. The length of the CDR3 is 15 residues. V lost 3 bases, J lost 5 bases, and 13 bases lay in between. The CDR3 is CASSFRGGGTGELFF. The CDR3 nucleotides read TGTGCCAGCAGCTTTAGAGGGGGAGGGACCGGGGAGCTGTTTTTT.

The rearrangement uses TRBV6-1 and TRBJ2-7; 7 bases are shared with TRBD1. This CDR3 contains 14 residues. From germline, CDR1 is MNHNS and CDR2 SASEGT. The V gene end was trimmed by 0 bases and the J gene end by 2 bases; junction bases not matched to a gene: 1. CDR3 sequence: CASSEAGGTYEQYF. The CDR3 coding sequence is TGTGCCAGCAGTGAAGCAGGGGGCACCTACGAGCAGTACTTC.

The chain employs TRBV5-1 and TRBJ2-5, with 7 bases lining up with TRBD1. V was clipped by 4 bases and J by 5 bases; unmatched bases: 5. The germline gives CDR1 SGHRS, CDR2 YFSETQ. The CDR3 has 13 residues. DNA for the CDR3: TGCGCCAGCAGCGACAGGGTCGGGGAGACCCAGTACTTC. The encoded protein is CASSDRVGETQYF. Based on the CDR3 plus reference TRBV5-1 and TRBJ2-5, the full variable domain is KAGVTQTPRYLIKTRGQQVTLSCSPISGHRSVSWYQQTPGQGLQFLFEYFSETQRNKGNFPGRFSGRQFSNSRSEMNVSTLELGDSALYLCASSDRVGETQYFGPGTRLLVL.

This sequence joins TRBV18 and TRBJ2-6, with TRBD2 matching 11 bases. CDR3 size: 20 residues. Trimming removed 2 bases from V and 8 bases from J; junction bases left unmatched: 17. Germline assignment: CDR1 KGHSH and CDR2 LQKENI. CDR3 sequence reads: CASSPRGLAGGTLSTNVLTF. Written as DNA, the CDR3 is TGTGCCAGCTCACCAAGGGGTCTAGCGGGAGGTACCCTTAGTACCAACGTCCTGACTTTC. Full variable domain (missing parts from reference TRBV18 and TRBJ2-6): NAGVMQNPRHLVRRRGQEARLRCSPMKGHSHVYWYRQLPEEGLKFMVYLQKENIIDESGMPKERFSAEFPKEGPSILRIQQVVRGDSAAYFCASSPRGLAGGTLSTNVLTFGAGSRLTVL.

The gene calls are TRBV27 and TRBJ1-5, with 7 bases fitting TRBD1. Germline-derived CDR1 and CDR2 are MNHEY and SMNVEV (reference sequence). This CDR3 has 17 residues. J gave up 0 bases and V 1 base, and 6 bases lay outside the gene matches. CDR3 residues: CASSLFGTVNSNQPQHF. DNA for the CDR3: TGTGCCAGCAGTTTATTCGGGACAGTCAATAGCAATCAGCCCCAGCATTTT.

This clone turned up a few times. J is TRBJ2-1 and V is TRBV21-1; TRBD2 reflects the table's D call only, with no check against the DNA. TRBV21-1 is classified as a pseudogene. This CDR3 has 16 residues. The CDR3 sequence is CASSSEGLAAINEQFF. The CDR3 DNA reads TGTGCCAGCAGCTCAGAGGGACTAGCGGCCATCAATGAGCAGTTCTTC.

CDR3 nucleotides: TGCGCCAGCAGCCAGGGTGGCGGGAACACAGATACGCAGTATTTT. Encoded protein: CASSQGGGNTDTQYF. The chain is built from TRBV4-3 and TRBJ2-3; possibly TRBD2 for D (6 bases). The germline V and J ends were trimmed by 3 bases and 2 bases, with 12 bases remaining between them. The germline V gene has CDR1 LGHNA and CDR2 YSLEER. This CDR3 spans 15 amino acids.

The chain carries TRBV9 and TRBJ2-1; 8 bases agree with TRBD2. This CDR3 has 14 amino acids. Germline V gene data show CDR1 as SGDLS and CDR2 as YYNGEE. The V gene end was trimmed by 6 bases and the J gene end by 3 bases; junction bases not matched to a gene: 5. The CDR3 region has the DNA TGTGCCAGCACCCTAGCGGGCGACTACAATGAGCAGTTCTTC. It encodes CASTLAGDYNEQFF.

CDR3 DNA: TGTGCCAGCCAACCCGCGGACAGGGGGAATGGCTACACCTTC. Its translation is CASQPADRGNGYTF. This chain links TRBV19 with TRBJ1-2, with 10 bases that match TRBD1. V gave up 9 bases and J gave up 6 bases; unmatched junction bases: 10. The CDR3 runs to 14 residues. CDR1 is LNHDA, CDR2 SQIVND, per germline (reference sequence).

J is TRBJ1-2 and V is TRBV7-2; 9 nucleotides line up with TRBD1. The CDR3 covers 15 residues. Germline assignment: CDR1 SGHTA and CDR2 FQGNSA. Trimming removed 6 bases from V and 8 bases from J; junction bases left unmatched: 13. CDR3 sequence (DNA): TGTGCCAGCAGATTTTCCGGGACAGGGAGGGTGGGCTACACCTTC. Protein product: CASRFSGTGRVGYTF.

This chain uses TRBV30 with TRBJ1-1; D ambiguous. The germline V gene has CDR1 GTSNPN and CDR2 SVGIG (reference sequence). This CDR3 has 12 residues. Trimming removed 4 bases at V and 3 bases at J, with 9 bases between. The CDR3 here is CAWNREDTEAFF. DNA of the CDR3: TGTGCCTGGAATAGAGAGGACACTGAAGCTTTCTTT.

This chain links TRBV19 with TRBJ2-3, with 15 bases matching TRBD2. The CDR3 consists of 18 residues. Germline loops: CDR1 LNHDA, CDR2 SQIVND (reference sequence). V shed 6 bases and J 1 base; nucleotides not matched to a gene: 8. The CDR3 loop is CASRGLAGGPGGTDTQYF. CDR3 sequence (DNA): TGTGCCAGTAGAGGACTAGCGGGAGGGCCGGGGGGCACAGATACGCAGTATTTT.

The rearrangement uses TRBV25-1 and TRBJ2-2; TRBD1 might be the D (5 bases). Germline V gene sequence: CDR1 MGHDK, CDR2 SYGVNS. The CDR3 is made up of 14 amino acids. Trimming stripped 4 bases from V and 3 bases from J, with 9 bases between. DNA for the CDR3: TGTGCCAGCAGTGGTCGACAGTACACCGGGGAGCTGTTTTTT. Translated: CASSGRQYTGELFF.

CDR3 in DNA: TGCGCCAGCAGTGAGTGGGACAGGGAGCCAGATACGCAGTATTTT. This translates into CASSEWDREPDTQYF. The chain carries TRBV10-2 and TRBJ2-3; 9 bases agree with TRBD1. Looked up from germline, CDR1 is WSHSY and CDR2 is SAAADI. The V gene end was trimmed by 1 base and the J gene end by 4 bases; junction bases not matched to a gene: 3. This CDR3 has 15 residues.

In this sample, this clone turned up a few times. The rearrangement uses TRBV6-5 and TRBJ1-1, with a possible D match to TRBD1 (5 bases). Trimming took 5 bases from V and 10 from J, leaving 14 bases between them. Germline CDR1 MNHEY, CDR2 SVGAGI. This CDR3 spans 12 amino acids. The CDR3 DNA reads as TGTGCCAGCAGTACGACGACAGATGTAGCTTTCTTT. The encoded protein is CASSTTTDVAFF.

The rearrangement joins TRBV19 to TRBJ2-2; 8 bases line up with TRBD2. The CDR3 spans 13 residues. Germline CDR1 and CDR2: LNHDA and SQIVND (reference sequence). The V gene end was trimmed by 5 bases and the J gene end by 8 bases; junction bases not matched to a gene: 4. As DNA, the CDR3 is TGTGCCAGTAGTCCCGGGGGGGCTGGGGAGCTGTTTTTT. As protein: CASSPGGAGELFF.

The genes are TRBV9 and TRBJ2-2; 11 positions agree with TRBD1. The CDR3 is made up of 17 amino acids. Losses at the gene ends were 0 bases for V and 4 bases for J; bases not matched to a gene: 5. CDR1 is SGDLS and CDR2 is YYNGEE in the germline V gene. CDR3 in amino acids: CASSVAGQGVGTGELFF. CDR3 in DNA: TGTGCCAGCAGCGTAGCGGGACAGGGGGTTGGCACCGGGGAGCTGTTTTTT.

This sequence joins TRBV19 and TRBJ1-5; D may be TRBD1 (5 bases). Between the trimmed V and J ends, which lost 3 bases and 0 bases, there was a span of 12 bases. Germline assignment: CDR1 LNHDA and CDR2 SQIVND (reference sequence). The CDR3 runs to 16 residues. The CDR3 DNA sequence: TGTGCCAGTAGTATGTTGGAGGGGCATAGCAATCAGCCCCAGCATTTT. It yields the protein CASSMLEGHSNQPQHF.

This clone appeared a few times. This chain links TRBV9 with TRBJ2-2; D is possibly TRBD2 (6 bases). V dropped 4 bases and J dropped 7 bases, with 17 bases sitting between them. Germline loops: CDR1 SGDLS, CDR2 YYNGEE. This CDR3 contains 15 residues. In nucleotides, the CDR3 is TGTGCCAGCAGCCCCCGCAGGGAGGCGGTCGGGGAGCTGTTTTTT. Translation gives CASSPRREAVGELFF.

The CDR3 bases are TGTGCCAGCAGACCAACAGGGGCCTATGGCTACACCTTC. Translated, it gives CASRPTGAYGYTF. The chain employs TRBV6-5 and TRBJ1-2; 7 positions agree with TRBD1. Germline loops: CDR1 MNHEY, CDR2 SVGAGI. CDR3 length: 13 amino acids. The junction had 5 bases not matched to a gene; V was cut back by 6 bases and J by 4 bases.

CDR3: CASSLALLGTATDTQYF. CDR3 nucleotide sequence: TGTGCCAGCAGCTTGGCTCTCCTCGGGACAGCTACGGATACGCAGTATTTT. The chain couples TRBV7-2 to TRBJ2-3; 7 bases are a match to TRBD1. After removal of 3 bases from V and 6 bases from J, the junction contained 15 bases not matched to a gene. The CDR3 spans 17 residues. CDR1 is SGHTA and CDR2 is FQGNSA in the germline V gene.

The rearrangement links TRBV5-4 to TRBJ2-3, with TRBD2 matching over 12 bases. The CDR3 covers 17 residues. Looked up from germline, CDR1 is SGHNT and CDR2 is YYREEE (reference sequence). V lost 3 bases to trimming and J lost 0 bases; unmatched junction nucleotides: 5. This CDR3 is CASSSGLAGISTDTQYF. CDR3 bases: TGTGCCAGCAGCTCTGGACTAGCGGGAATTAGCACAGATACGCAGTATTTT.

The V gene is TRBV18, the J gene TRBJ2-5, with D uncertain. The CDR3 length is 14 residues. Trimming removed 3 bases from V and 1 base from J, with 9 bases in between. In germline, CDR1 is KGHSH, CDR2 LQKENI. The CDR3 reads CASSPPGTQETQYF. As DNA, the CDR3 is TGTGCCAGCTCACCTCCGGGTACCCAAGAGACCCAGTACTTC.